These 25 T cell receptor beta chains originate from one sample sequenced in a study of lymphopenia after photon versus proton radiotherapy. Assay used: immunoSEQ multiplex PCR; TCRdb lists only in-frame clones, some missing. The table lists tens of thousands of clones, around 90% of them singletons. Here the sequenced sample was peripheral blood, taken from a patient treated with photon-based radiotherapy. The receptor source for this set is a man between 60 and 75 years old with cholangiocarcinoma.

The CDR3 nucleotides are TGTGCCAGTAGTATGGAGTCTGTGCAGTACTTC. This codes for CASSMESVQYF. The chain joins TRBV19 to TRBJ2-5; D ambiguous. CDR1 is LNHDA, CDR2 SQIVND, per germline (reference sequence). The length of the CDR3 is 11 residues. Trimming cost V 3 bases and J 11 bases, with 10 bases left between them.

As DNA, the CDR3 is TGTGCCAGCAGCGAACAGGGGGTTCGGGAGCAGTACTTC. Translating it yields CASSEQGVREQYF. The rearrangement joins TRBV28 to TRBJ2-7, with 8 bases matching TRBD1. In germline, CDR1 is MDHEN, CDR2 SYDVKM. V lost 6 bases to trimming and J lost 7 bases; unmatched junction nucleotides: 8. This CDR3 spans 13 amino acids.

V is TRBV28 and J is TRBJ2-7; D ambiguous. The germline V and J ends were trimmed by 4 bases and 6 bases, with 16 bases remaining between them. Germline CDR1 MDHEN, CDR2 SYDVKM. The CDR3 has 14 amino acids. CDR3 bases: TGTGCCAGCAGTTCCCTCAGTTCAGTCGGCGAGCAGTACTTC. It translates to CASSSLSSVGEQYF.

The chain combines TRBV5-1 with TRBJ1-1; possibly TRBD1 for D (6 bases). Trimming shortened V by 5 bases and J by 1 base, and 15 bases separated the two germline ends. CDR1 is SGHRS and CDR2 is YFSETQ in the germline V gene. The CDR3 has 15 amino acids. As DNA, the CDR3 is TGCGCCAGCAGTCCGTTACAGGGACCGAACACTGAAGCTTTCTTT. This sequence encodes CASSPLQGPNTEAFF.

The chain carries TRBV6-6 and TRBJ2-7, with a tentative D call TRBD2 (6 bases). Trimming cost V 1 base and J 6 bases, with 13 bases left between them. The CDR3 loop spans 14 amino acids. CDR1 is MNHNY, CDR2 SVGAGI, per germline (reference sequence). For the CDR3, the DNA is TGTGCCAGCAGTTACTTCCCCTTGGGGGGCGAGCAGTACTTC. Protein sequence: CASSYFPLGGEQYF.

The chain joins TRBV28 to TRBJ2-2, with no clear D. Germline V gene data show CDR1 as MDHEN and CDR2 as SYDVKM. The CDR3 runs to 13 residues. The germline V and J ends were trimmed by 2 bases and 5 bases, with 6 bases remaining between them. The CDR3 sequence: CASSLQDTGELFF. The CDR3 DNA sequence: TGTGCCAGCAGTTTACAAGATACCGGGGAGCTGTTTTTT.

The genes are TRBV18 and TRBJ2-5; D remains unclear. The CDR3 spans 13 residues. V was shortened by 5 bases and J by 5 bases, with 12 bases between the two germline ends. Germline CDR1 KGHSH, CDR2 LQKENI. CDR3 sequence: CASSDPNRETQYF. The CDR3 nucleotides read TGTGCCAGCTCAGACCCTAATAGGGAGACCCAGTACTTC.

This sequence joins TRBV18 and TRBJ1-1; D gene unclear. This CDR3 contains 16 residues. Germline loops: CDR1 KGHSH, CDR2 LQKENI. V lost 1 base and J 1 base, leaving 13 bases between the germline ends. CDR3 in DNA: TGTGCCAGCTCACCACGGGAATACGACAAGAACACTGAAGCTTTCTTT. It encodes CASSPREYDKNTEAFF.

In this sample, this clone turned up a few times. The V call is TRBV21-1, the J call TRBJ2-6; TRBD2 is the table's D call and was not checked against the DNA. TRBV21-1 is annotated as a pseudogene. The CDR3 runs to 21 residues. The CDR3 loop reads CASSNFSPRRLACSGANVLTF. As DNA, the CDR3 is TGTGCCAGCAGCAATTTCAGCCCGAGACGTCTAGCGTGCTCTGGGGCCAACGTCCTGACTTTC.

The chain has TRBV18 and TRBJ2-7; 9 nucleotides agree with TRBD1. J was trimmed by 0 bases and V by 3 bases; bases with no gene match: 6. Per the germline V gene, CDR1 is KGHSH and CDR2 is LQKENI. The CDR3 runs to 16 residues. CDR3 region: CASSPRQGDFSYEQYF. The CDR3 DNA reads TGTGCCAGCTCACCGAGACAGGGGGATTTCTCCTACGAGCAGTACTTC.

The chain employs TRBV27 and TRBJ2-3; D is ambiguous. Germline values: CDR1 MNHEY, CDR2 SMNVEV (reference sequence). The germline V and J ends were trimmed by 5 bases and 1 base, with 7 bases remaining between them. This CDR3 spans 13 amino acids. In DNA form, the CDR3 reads TGTGCCAGCAGTGGCGTCGGCACAGATACGCAGTATTTT. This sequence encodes CASSGVGTDTQYF.

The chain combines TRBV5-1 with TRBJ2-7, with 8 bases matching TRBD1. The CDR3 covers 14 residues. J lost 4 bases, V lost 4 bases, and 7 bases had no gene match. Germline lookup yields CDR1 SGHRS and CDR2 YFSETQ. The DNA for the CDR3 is TGCGCCAGCAGCCGACAGGGGAGTTGGTACGAGCAGTACTTC. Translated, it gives CASSRQGSWYEQYF.

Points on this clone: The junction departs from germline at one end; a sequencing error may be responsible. The CDR3 coding sequence is TGCGTCAGCACCCCCCACAGTACACCGCTAAACACTGAAGCTTTCTTT. Translation: CVSTPHSTPLNTEAFF. The V gene is TRBV5-1, the J gene TRBJ1-1; D remains ambiguous. The CDR3 consists of 16 residues. Germline CDR1 reads SGHRS; CDR2 reads YFSETQ.

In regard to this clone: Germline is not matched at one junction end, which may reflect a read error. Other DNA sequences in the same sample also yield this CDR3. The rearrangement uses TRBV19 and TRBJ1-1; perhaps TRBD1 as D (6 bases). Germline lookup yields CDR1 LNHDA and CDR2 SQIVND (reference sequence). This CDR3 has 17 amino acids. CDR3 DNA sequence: TGTGCCAGTAGCCGAAACCGGGGGGCCTCGATGAACACTGAGGCTTTCTTT. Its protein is CASSRNRGASMNTEAFF.

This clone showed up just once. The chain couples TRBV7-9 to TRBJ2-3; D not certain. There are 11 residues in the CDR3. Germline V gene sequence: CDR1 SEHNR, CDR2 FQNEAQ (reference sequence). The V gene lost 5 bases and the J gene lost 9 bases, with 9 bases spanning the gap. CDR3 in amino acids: CASSARWTQYF. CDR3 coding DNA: TGTGCCAGCAGCGCTAGATGGACGCAGTATTTT.

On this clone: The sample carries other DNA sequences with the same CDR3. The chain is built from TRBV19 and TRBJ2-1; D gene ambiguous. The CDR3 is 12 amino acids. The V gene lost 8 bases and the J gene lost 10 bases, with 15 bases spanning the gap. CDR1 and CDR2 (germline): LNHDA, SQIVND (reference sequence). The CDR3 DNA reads TGTGCCAGTTCTCCGCAGGCCCCAGAGCAGTTCTTC. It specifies CASSPQAPEQFF.

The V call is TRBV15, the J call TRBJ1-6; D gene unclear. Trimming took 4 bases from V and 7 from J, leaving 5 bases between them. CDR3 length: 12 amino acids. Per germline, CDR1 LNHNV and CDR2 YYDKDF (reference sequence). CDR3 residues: CATSTYNSPLHF. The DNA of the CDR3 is TGTGCCACCAGCACATACAATTCACCCCTCCACTTT.

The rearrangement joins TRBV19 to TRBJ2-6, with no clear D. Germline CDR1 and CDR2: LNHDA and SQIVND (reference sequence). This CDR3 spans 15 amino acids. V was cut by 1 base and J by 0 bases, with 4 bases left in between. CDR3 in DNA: TGTGCCAGTAGTATAGGTCACTCTGGGGCCAACGTCCTGACTTTC. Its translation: CASSIGHSGANVLTF. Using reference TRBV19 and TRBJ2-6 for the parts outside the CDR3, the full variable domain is DGGITQSPKYLFRKEGQNVTLSCEQNLNHDAMYWYRQDPGQGLRLIYYSQIVNDFQKGDIAEGYSVSREKKESFPLTVTSAQKNPTAFYLCASSIGHSGANVLTFGAGSRLTVL.

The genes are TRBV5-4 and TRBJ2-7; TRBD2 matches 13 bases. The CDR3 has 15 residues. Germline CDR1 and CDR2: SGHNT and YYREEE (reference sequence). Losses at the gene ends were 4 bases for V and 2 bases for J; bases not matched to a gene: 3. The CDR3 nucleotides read TGTGCCAGCAGCAGGACTAGCGGGAGAGCCTACGAGCAGTACTTC. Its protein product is CASSRTSGRAYEQYF.

CDR3 nucleotides: TGTGCCAGCTCACCGGGACTAGCGGGAACGGGCACAGATACGCAGTATTTT. As protein: CASSPGLAGTGTDTQYF. This chain connects TRBV18 to TRBJ2-3, with 13 nucleotides matching TRBD2. Per the germline V gene, CDR1 is KGHSH and CDR2 is LQKENI. This CDR3 region has 17 residues. Unmatched junction bases numbered 4, after V lost 3 bases and J lost 1 base.

In DNA form, the CDR3 reads TGCGCCAGCAGCCAGTCCGGGACAGAGAGACAAGAGACCCAGTACTTC. It specifies CASSQSGTERQETQYF. The V call is TRBV4-1, the J call TRBJ2-5, with 7 positions matching TRBD1. Germline V lookup: CDR1 MGHRA, CDR2 YSYEKL. Trimming at V came to 3 bases and at J to 2 bases, leaving 9 bases not matched to a gene. The CDR3 runs to 16 residues.

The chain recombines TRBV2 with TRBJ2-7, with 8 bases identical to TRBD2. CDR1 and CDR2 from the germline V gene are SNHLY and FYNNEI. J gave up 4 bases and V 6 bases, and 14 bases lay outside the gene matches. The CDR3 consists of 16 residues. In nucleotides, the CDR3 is TGTGCCAGCAGCCAAATCCCGGGTAGCGGGGCGTACGAGCAGTACTTC. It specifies CASSQIPGSGAYEQYF.

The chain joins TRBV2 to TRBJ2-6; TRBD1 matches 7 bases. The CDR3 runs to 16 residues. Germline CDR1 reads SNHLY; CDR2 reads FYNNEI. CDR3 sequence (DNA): TGTGCTAATTCGGGACAGCCACTCCGAGGGGCCAACGTCCTGACTTTC. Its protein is CANSGQPLRGANVLTF.

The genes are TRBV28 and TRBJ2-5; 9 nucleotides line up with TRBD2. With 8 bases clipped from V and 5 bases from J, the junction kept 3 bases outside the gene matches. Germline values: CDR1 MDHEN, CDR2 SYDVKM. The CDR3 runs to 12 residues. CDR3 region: CASGTSGETQYF. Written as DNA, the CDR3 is TGTGCCAGCGGCACTAGCGGGGAGACCCAGTACTTC.

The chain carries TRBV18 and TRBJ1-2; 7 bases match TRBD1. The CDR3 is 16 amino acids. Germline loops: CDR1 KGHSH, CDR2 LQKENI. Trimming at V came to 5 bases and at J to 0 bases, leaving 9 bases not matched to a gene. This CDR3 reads CASSATRQGTNYGYTF. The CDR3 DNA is TGTGCCAGCTCAGCAACTAGACAGGGCACTAACTATGGCTACACCTTC.